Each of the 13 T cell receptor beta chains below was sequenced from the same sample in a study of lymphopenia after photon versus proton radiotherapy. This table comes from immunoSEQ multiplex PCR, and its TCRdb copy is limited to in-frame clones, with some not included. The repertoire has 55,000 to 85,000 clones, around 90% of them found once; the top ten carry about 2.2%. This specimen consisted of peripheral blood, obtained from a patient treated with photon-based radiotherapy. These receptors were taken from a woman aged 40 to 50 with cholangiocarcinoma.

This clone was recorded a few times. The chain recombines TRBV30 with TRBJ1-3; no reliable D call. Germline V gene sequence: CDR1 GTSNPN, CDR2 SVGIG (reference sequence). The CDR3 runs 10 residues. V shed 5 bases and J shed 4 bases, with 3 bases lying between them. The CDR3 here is CAWEGNTIYF. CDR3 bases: TGTGCCTGGGAGGGAAACACCATATATTTT.

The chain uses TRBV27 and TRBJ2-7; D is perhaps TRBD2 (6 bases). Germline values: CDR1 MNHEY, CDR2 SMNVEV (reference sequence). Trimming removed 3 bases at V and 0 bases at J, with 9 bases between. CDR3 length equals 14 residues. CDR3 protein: CASSFVGSSYEQYF. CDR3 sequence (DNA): TGTGCCAGCAGTTTTGTCGGGAGCTCCTACGAGCAGTACTTC.

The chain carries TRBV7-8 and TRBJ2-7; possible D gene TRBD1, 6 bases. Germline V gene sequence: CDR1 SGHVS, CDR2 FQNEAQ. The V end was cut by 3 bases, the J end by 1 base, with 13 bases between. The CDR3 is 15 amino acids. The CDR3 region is CASSLLTGYSYEQYF. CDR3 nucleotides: TGTGCCAGCAGCTTGTTGACAGGATATTCCTACGAGCAGTACTTC. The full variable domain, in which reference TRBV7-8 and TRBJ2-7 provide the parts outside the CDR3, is GAGVSQSPRYKVAKRGQDVALRCDPISGHVSLFWYQQALGQGPEFLTYFQNEAQLDKSGLPSDRFFAERPEGSVSTLKIQRTQQEDSAVYLCASSLLTGYSYEQYFGPGTRLTVT.

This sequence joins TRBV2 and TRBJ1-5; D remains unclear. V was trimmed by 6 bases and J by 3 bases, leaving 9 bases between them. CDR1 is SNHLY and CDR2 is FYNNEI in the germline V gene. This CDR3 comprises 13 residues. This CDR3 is CASRGSINQPQHF. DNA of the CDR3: TGTGCCAGCAGGGGTTCAATCAATCAGCCCCAGCATTTT.

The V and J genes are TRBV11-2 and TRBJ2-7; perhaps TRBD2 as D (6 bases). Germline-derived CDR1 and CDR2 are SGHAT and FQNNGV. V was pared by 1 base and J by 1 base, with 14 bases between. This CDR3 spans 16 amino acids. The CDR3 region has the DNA TGTGCCAGCAGCTTAGGGAGGGGCCAGAAGTCCTACGAGCAGTACTTC. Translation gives CASSLGRGQKSYEQYF.

CDR3 sequence reads: CASSEVRAGGGYTF. CDR3 sequence (DNA): TGTGCCAGCAGTGAAGTTCGGGCGGGCGGGGGCTACACCTTC. The chain couples TRBV2 to TRBJ1-2; unclear D gene. The CDR3 has 14 residues. Trimming shortened V by 1 base and J by 8 bases, and 14 bases separated the two germline ends. Germline V gene lookup returns CDR1 SNHLY and CDR2 FYNNEI. The whole variable domain, filled in from reference TRBV2 and TRBJ1-2, reads EPEVTQTPSHQVTQMGQEVILRCVPISNHLYFYWYRQILGQKVEFLVSFYNNEISEKSEIFDDQFSVERPDGSNFTLKIRSTKLEDSAMYFCASSEVRAGGGYTFGSGTRLTVV.

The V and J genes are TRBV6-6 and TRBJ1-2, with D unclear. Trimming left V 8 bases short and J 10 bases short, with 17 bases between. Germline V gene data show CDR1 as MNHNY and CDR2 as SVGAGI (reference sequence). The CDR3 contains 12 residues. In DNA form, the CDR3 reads TGTGCCAGCGGGGTCCAAGGGCGCGACTACACCTTC. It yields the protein CASGVQGRDYTF.

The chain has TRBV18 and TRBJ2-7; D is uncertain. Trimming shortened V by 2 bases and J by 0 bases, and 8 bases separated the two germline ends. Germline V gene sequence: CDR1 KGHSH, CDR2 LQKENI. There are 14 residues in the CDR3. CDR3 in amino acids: CASSPMSSSYEQYF. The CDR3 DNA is TGTGCCAGCTCACCAATGTCCAGCTCCTACGAGCAGTACTTC.

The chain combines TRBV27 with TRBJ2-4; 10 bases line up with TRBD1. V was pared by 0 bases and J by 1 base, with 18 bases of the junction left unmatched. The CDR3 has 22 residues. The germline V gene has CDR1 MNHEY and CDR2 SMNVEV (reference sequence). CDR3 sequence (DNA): TGTGCCAGCAGTTTATCCATCCTCCAGGCGGACAGGGGGAGAAGGGCCAAAAACATTCAGTACTTC. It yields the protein CASSLSILQADRGRRAKNIQYF.

CDR3 bases: TGTGCTAGTAGGCCCGGCTCTTACAATGAGCAGTTCTTC. Translating it yields CASRPGSYNEQFF. The chain joins TRBV12-5 to TRBJ2-1; D is ambiguous. The germline V and J ends were trimmed by 8 bases and 4 bases, with 12 bases remaining between them. There are 13 residues in the CDR3. Germline CDR1 LGHNT, CDR2 FRNRAP.

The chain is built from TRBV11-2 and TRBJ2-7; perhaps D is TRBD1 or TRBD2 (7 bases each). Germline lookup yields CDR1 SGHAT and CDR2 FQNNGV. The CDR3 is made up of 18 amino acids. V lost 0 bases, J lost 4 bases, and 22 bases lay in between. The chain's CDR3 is CASSLDRPGGTAVYEQYF. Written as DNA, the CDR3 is TGTGCCAGCAGCTTAGACCGGCCCGGGGGGACAGCCGTTTACGAGCAGTACTTC.

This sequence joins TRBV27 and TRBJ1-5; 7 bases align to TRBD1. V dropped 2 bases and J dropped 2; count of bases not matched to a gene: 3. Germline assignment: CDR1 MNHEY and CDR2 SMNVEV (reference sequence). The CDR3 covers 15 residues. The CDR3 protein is CASSLGTGGNQPQHF. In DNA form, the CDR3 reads TGTGCCAGCAGTTTAGGAACAGGGGGCAATCAGCCCCAGCATTTT.

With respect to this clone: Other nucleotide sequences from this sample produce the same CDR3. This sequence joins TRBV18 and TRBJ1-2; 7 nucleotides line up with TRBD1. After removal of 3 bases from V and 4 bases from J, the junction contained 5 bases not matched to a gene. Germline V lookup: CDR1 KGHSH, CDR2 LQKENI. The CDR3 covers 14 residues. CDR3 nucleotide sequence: TGTGCCAGCTCACCCGACAGGGCGTCCTATGGCTACACCTTC. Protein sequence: CASSPDRASYGYTF.